A single sample gave rise to the 12 T cell receptor beta chains below, sequenced in a study of CD8 T cells in ankylosing spondylitis. Study-level results: The study identified a TCR beta motif of under ten highly homologous variants that appeared characteristic of ankylosing spondylitis blood.

A single record per CDR3 protein comes from TCRdb applying MiXCR to the 5' RACE reads. This sample has 700,000 to 850,000 distinct CDR3 sequences; about 12% occur once, and the top ten carry roughly 0.51%. These receptors' antigens are unknown. Sequencing input: blood, either unsorted or a sorted T cell fraction (not recorded which). Receptors originate from a male donor with ankylosing spondylitis.

The CDR3 DNA sequence: TGCAGTGCTAGCGGGCGAGATGGCTACACCTTC. Translating it yields CSASGRDGYTF. The gene calls are TRBV20-1 and TRBJ1-2; D is unclear. CDR1 is DFQATT, CDR2 SNEGSKA, per germline (reference sequence). This CDR3 has 11 residues. The ends were cut back, 3 bases at V and 6 bases at J, with 8 bases in the middle.

This chain joins TRBV4-3 and TRBJ2-3; TRBD1 might be the D (5 bases). CDR1 is LGHNA, CDR2 YSLEER, per germline. Trimming removed 2 bases from V and 4 bases from J, with 16 bases in between. The CDR3 is 16 residues long. The chain's CDR3 is CASSQLGLRQADTQYF. DNA for the CDR3: TGCGCCAGCAGCCAACTGGGGCTCCGACAAGCAGATACGCAGTATTTT.

This clonotype was counted a few times. The chain links TRBV20-1 to TRBJ2-1, with 11 bases that match TRBD2. Germline CDR1 is DFQATT and CDR2 is SNEGSKA (reference sequence). This CDR3 has 15 amino acids. The junction had 10 bases not matched to a gene; V was cut back by 4 bases and J by 8 bases. The CDR3: CSATSGLADVDEQFF. For the CDR3, the DNA is TGCAGTGCTACTTCGGGACTAGCGGATGTGGATGAGCAGTTCTTC.

This clonotype was detected ten times or more. V is TRBV12-3 or TRBV12-4 and J is TRBJ1-5, with D possibly matching TRBD1 (5 bases). CDR3 length: 12 residues. V shed 6 bases and J shed 2 bases, with 5 bases lying between them. The CDR3 sequence: CASRQGNQPQHF. The CDR3 DNA reads as TGTGCCAGCAGACAGGGCAATCAGCCCCAGCATTTT.

This sequence joins TRBV27 and TRBJ2-3; TRBD2 agrees at 9 bases. From germline, CDR1 is MNHEY and CDR2 SMNVEV (reference sequence). Trimming took 6 bases from V and 6 from J; bases not matched to a gene: 10. The CDR3 extends over 15 amino acids. This CDR3 is CASSLLAGFGDTQYF. In DNA, the CDR3 is TGTGCCAGCAGCCTCCTAGCGGGGTTTGGGGATACGCAGTATTTT.

This clonotype has ten or more counts. V usage is TRBV7-2 and J usage is TRBJ1-1; 9 nucleotides match TRBD1. This CDR3 contains 13 residues. The trim removed 6 bases at V and 6 bases at J, leaving 5 bases unmatched. Germline V gene data show CDR1 as SGHTA and CDR2 as FQGNSA. Written as DNA, the CDR3 is TGTGCCAGCAGGAAAACAGGGGGCCCTGAAGCTTTCTTT. The encoded protein is CASRKTGGPEAFF.

The V and J genes are TRBV12-3 or TRBV12-4 and TRBJ1-1; D call uncertain. Trimming removed 2 bases at V and 2 bases at J, with 9 bases between. The CDR3 sequence is 14 residues long. The CDR3 here is CASSLIVENTEAFF. DNA of the CDR3: TGTGCCAGCAGTTTAATCGTGGAAAACACTGAAGCTTTCTTT.

This clonotype was counted only a few times. The chain links TRBV6-2 or TRBV6-3 to TRBJ1-5; 8 bases match TRBD1. This CDR3 is 13 amino acids long. V shed 9 bases, J shed 7 bases, and the junction held 8 bases outside the gene matches. Looked up from germline, CDR1 is MNHEY and CDR2 is SVGEGT. The CDR3 DNA sequence: TGTGCCAGTACGGACAGGGTGGGACAGCCCCAGCATTTT. Protein: CASTDRVGQPQHF.

This clonotype was detected ten times or more. The chain links TRBV4-2 to TRBJ1-5; D not certain. In germline, CDR1 is LGHNA, CDR2 YNFKEQ. V lost 0 bases, J lost 4 bases, and 10 bases lay in between. The CDR3 spans 15 residues. CDR3: CASSQDPGHNQPQHF. DNA for the CDR3: TGTGCCAGCAGCCAAGATCCCGGCCATAATCAGCCCCAGCATTTT.

This clonotype was seen repeatedly, ten times or more. The chain is built from TRBV5-6 and TRBJ2-7; TRBD1 is a possible D gene (5 bases). Germline values: CDR1 SGHDT, CDR2 YYEEEE. The CDR3 sequence is 14 residues long. Trimming removed 1 base from V and 2 bases from J, with 10 bases in between. The CDR3 DNA reads TGTGCCAGCAGCTTGAGGACAAATACCTACGAGCAGTACTTC. It yields the protein CASSLRTNTYEQYF.

This clonotype appeared many times. This chain connects TRBV10-3 to TRBJ2-7; perhaps D is TRBD1 or TRBD2 (5 bases each). V gave up 5 bases and J gave up 2 bases, with 10 bases separating them. Per germline, CDR1 ENHRY and CDR2 SYGVKD. CDR3 length: 13 amino acids. CDR3 DNA sequence: TGTGCCATCAGTTTGGGGGTTCCCTACGAGCAGTACTTC. Encoded protein: CAISLGVPYEQYF.

The chain recombines TRBV10-3 with TRBJ2-5, with TRBD2 matching over 16 bases. CDR1 and CDR2 (germline): ENHRY, SYGVKD. The CDR3 contains 13 residues. Trimming took 6 bases from V and 14 from J; bases not matched to a gene: 6. The CDR3 bases are TGTGCCATCAGCGGGACTAGCGGGGGGGCCCTATACTTC. Encoded protein: CAISGTSGGALYF.